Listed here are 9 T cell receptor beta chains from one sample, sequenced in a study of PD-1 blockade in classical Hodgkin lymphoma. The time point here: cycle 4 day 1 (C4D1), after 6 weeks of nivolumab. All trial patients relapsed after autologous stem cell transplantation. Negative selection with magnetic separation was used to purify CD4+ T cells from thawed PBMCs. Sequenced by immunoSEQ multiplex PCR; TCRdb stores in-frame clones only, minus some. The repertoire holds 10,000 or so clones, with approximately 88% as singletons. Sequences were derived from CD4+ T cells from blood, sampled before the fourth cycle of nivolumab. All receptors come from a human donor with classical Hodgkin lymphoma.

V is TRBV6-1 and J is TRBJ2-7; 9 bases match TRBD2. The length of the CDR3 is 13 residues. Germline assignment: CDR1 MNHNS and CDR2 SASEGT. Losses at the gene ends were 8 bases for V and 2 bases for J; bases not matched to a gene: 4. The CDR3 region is CASWREGTYEQYF. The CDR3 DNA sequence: TGTGCCAGCTGGCGGGAGGGCACCTACGAGCAGTACTTC.

The CDR3 DNA reads TGTGCCAGTAGTATAATAGGGACATTGAACACTGAAGCTTTCTTT. As protein: CASSIIGTLNTEAFF. The rearrangement uses TRBV19 and TRBJ1-1; D is possibly TRBD1 (6 bases). The CDR3 loop spans 15 amino acids. V was cut by 2 bases and J by 0 bases, with 10 bases left in between. CDR1 and CDR2 (germline): LNHDA, SQIVND (reference sequence).

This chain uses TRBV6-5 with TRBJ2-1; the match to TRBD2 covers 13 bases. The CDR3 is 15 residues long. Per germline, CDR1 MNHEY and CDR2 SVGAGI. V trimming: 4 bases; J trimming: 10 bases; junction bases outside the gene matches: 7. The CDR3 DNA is TGTGCCAGCAGTTTCGGACTAGCGGGAGCCGGGGAGCAGTTCTTC. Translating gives CASSFGLAGAGEQFF.

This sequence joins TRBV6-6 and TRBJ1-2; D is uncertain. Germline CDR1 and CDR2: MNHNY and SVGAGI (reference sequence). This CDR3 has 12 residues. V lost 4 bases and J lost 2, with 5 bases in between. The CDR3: CASSSQNYGYTF. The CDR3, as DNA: TGTGCCAGCAGTTCACAGAACTATGGCTACACCTTC.

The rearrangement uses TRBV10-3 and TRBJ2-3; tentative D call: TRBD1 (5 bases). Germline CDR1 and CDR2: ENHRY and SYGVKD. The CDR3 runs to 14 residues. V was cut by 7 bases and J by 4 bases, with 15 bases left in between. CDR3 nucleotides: TGTGCCATCAATCCAGGGTTACTCCCAGATACGCAGTATTTT. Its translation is CAINPGLLPDTQYF.

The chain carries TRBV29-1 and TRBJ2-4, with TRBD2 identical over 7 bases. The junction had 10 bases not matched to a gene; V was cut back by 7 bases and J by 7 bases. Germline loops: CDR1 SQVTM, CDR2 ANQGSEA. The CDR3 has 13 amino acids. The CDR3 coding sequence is TGCAGCGCGGGAGGCGGGCCCCTCAACATTCAGTACTTC. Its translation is CSAGGGPLNIQYF. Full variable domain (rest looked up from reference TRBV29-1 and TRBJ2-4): SAVISQKPSRDICQRGTSLTIQCQVDSQVTMMFWYRQQPGQSLTLIATANQGSEATYESGFVIDKFPISRPNLTFSTLTVSNMSPEDSSIYLCSAGGGPLNIQYFGAGTRLSVL.

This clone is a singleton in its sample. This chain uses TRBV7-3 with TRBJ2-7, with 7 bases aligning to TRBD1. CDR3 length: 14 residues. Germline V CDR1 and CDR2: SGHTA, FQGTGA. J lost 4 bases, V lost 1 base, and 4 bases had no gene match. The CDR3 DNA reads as TGTGCCAGCAGCTTAAGACAGGGCTCGTACGAGCAGTACTTC. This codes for CASSLRQGSYEQYF.

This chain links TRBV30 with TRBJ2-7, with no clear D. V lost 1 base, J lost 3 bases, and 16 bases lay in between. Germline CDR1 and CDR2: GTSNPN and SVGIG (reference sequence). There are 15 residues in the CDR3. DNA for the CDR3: TGTGCCTGGAGTGATCTACCGGGTTACAACTACGAGCAGTACTTC. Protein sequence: CAWSDLPGYNYEQYF.

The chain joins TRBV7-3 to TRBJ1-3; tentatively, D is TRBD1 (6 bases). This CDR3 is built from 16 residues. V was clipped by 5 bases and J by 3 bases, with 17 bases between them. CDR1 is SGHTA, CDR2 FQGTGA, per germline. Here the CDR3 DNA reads TGTGCCAGCAGCCCCCAGACAGGAGGATTTGGAAACACCATATATTTT. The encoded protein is CASSPQTGGFGNTIYF. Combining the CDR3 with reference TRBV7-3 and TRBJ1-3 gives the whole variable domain GAGVSQTPSNKVTEKGKYVELRCDPISGHTALYWYRQSLGQGPEFLIYFQGTGAADDSGLPNDRFFAVRPEGSVSTLKIQRTERGDSAVYLCASSPQTGGFGNTIYFGEGSWLTVV.